The clone carrying this T cell receptor (beta chain) was picked up a small number of times. As processed by the authors: Amplifying reference gene primers gave estimates of nucleated cell counts. Measured with immunoSEQ multiplex PCR; TCRdb has only the in-frame clones, and not every one. V and J calls plus clone size are reproduced from that table; the DNA served to infer D and trimming. The table lists some 270,000 clones, around nine tenths of them singletons, with approximately 9% in the top ten. This sample is part of a study of blood T cell repertoires in COVID-19. Trimming removed 0 bases at V and 7 bases at J, with 15 bases between. This CDR3 is built from 15 residues. The germline CDR1 and CDR2 sequences are LNHNV and YYDKDF (reference sequence).

This receptor was obtained from a middle-aged man with active or convalescent COVID-19. Sequencing used peripheral blood. J is TRBJ1-2 and V is TRBV15; maybe TRBD1 (5 bases). CDR3 DNA: TGTGCCACCAGCAGAGATGGGGACTGGACGAGTGGCTACACCTTC. Translating gives CATSRDGDWTSGYTF.